The TCR beta chain under discussion was sequenced for a study of STAT5B mutations in CD4+ large granular lymphocyte leukemia. CDR1 is MDHEN, CDR2 SYDVKM, per germline. The J segment lost 5 bases and the V segment lost 1 base, leaving 10 bases of the junction unmatched. The CDR3 loop spans 16 amino acids. The table came from immunoSEQ multiplex PCR; TCRdb's copy has only in-frame clones and leaves some out. The data show approximately 33,000 clones, around 88% seen once. Sequenced sample: CD4+ T cells from blood buffy coats. The chain carries TRBV28 and TRBJ1-1, with 7 nucleotides matching TRBD1. This receptor was taken from a human donor in good health. The CDR3 DNA is TGTGCCAGCAGTTTATCCTACCTCGGGACAGAAACTGAAGCTTTCTTT. The encoded protein is CASSLSYLGTETEAFF.